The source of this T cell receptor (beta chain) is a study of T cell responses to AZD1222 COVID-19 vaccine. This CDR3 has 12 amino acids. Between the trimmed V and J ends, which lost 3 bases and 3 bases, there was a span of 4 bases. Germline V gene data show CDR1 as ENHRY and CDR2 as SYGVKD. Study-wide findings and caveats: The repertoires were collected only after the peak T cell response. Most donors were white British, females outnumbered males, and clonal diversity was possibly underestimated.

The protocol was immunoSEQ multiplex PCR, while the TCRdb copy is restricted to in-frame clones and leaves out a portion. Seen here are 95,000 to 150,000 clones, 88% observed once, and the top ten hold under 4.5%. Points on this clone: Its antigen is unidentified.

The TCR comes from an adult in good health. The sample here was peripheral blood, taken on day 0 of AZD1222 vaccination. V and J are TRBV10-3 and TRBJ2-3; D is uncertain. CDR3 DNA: TGTGCCATCAGTGACTCGACAGATACGCAGTATTTT. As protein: CAISDSTDTQYF.